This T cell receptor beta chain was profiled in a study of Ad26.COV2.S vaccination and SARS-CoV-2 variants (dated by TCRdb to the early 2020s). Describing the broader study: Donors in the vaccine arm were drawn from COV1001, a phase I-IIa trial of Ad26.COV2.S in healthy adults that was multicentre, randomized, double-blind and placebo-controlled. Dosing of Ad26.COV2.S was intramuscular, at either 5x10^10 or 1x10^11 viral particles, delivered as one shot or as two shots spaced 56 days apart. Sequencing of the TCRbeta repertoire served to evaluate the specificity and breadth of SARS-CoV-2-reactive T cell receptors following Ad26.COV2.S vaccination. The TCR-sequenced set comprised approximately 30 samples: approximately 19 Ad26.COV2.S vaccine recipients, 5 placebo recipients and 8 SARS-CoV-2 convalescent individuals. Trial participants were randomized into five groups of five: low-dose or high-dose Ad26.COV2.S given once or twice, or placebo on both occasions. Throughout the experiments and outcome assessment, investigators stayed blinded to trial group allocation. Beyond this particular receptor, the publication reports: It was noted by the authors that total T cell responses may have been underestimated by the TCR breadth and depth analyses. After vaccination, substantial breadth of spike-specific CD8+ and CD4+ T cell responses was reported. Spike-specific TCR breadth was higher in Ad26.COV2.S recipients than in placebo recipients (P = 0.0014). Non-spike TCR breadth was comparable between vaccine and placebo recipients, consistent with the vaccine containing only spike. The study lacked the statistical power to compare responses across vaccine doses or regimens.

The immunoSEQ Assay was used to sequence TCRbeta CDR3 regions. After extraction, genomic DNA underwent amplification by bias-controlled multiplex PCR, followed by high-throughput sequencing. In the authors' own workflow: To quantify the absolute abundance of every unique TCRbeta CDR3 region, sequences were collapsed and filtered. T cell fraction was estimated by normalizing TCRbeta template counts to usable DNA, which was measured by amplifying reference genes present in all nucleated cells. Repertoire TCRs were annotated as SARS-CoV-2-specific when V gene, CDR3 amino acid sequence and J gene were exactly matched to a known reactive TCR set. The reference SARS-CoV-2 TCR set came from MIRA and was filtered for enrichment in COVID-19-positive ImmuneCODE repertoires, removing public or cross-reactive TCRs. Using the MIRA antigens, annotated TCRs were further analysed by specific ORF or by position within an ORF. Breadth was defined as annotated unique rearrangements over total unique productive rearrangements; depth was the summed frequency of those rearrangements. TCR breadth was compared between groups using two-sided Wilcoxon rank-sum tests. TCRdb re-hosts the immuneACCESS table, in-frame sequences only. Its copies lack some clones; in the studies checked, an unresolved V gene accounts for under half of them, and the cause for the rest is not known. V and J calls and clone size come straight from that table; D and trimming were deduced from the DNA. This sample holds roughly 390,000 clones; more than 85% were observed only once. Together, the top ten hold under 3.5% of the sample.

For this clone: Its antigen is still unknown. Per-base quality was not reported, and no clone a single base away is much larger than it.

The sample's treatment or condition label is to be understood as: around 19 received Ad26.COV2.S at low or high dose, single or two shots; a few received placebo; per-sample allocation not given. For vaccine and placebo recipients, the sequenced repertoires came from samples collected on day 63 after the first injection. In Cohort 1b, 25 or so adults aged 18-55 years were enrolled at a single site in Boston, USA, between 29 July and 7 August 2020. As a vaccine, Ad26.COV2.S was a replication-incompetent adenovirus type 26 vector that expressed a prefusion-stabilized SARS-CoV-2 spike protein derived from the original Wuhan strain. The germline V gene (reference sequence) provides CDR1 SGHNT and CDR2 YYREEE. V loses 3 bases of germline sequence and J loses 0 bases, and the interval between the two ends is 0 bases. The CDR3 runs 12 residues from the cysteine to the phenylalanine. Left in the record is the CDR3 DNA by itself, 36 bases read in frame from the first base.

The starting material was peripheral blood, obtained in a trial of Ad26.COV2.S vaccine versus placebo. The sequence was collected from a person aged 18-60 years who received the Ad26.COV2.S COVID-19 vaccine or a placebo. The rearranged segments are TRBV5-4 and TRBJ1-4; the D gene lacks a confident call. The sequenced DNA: TGTGCCAGCAGCTCAACTAATGAAAAACTGTTTTTT. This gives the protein CASSSTNEKLFF.